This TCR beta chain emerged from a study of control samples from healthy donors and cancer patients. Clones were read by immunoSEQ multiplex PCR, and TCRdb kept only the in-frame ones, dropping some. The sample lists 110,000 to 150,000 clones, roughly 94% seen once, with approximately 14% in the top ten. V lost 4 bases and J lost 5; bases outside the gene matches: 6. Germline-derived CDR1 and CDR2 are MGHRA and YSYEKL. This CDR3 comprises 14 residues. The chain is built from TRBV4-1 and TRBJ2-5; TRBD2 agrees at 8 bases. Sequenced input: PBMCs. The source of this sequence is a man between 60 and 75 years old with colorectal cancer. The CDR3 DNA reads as TGCGCCAGCAGCCGCGGGGGGACTATGGAGACCCAGTACTTC. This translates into CASSRGGTMETQYF.